This passage covers 4 T cell receptor beta chains from one sample sequenced in a study of graft-versus-host responses after intestinal transplantation. Investigators treated the graft tissue so that it released intraepithelial and lamina propria lymphocytes. TCRdb's copy holds only in-frame clones and misses some; the assay was immunoSEQ multiplex PCR. Here the sample spans 3,500 to 4,000 clones, approximately 72% being singletons. Sequencing used ileum tissue, obtained 1018 days after intestinal transplantation. Source of these receptors: a human patient who received an intestinal transplant, so some T cells may come from the graft donor.

The chain uses TRBV6-1 and TRBJ1-4; the D gene is possibly TRBD1 (6 bases). V was pared by 2 bases and J by 12 bases, with 19 bases between. Germline lookup yields CDR1 MNHNS and CDR2 SASEGT. CDR3 size: 15 residues. The CDR3 region is CASSESQGPTGELFF. The DNA of the CDR3 is TGTGCCAGCAGTGAATCGCAGGGGCCCACGGGGGAACTGTTTTTT.

V gene TRBV27 combines with J gene TRBJ2-2, with TRBD1 matching 11 bases. This CDR3 spans 17 amino acids. V gave up 3 bases and J gave up 6 bases; unmatched junction bases: 9. Germline-derived CDR1 and CDR2 are MNHEY and SMNVEV (reference sequence). CDR3 residues: CASSFRWGQGGPGELFF. The CDR3 DNA reads TGTGCCAGCAGTTTTCGTTGGGGACAGGGGGGCCCCGGGGAGCTGTTTTTT.

The CDR3 loop is CASSLISYEQYF. The CDR3 nucleotides read TGTGCCAGCAGCCTCATTTCCTACGAGCAGTACTTC. The chain has TRBV7-8 and TRBJ2-7; D is uncertain. Germline CDR1 is SGHVS and CDR2 is FQNEAQ. The CDR3 length is 12 residues. V was clipped by 5 bases and J by 1 base, with 6 bases between them.

Remarks on this clone: The junction and the germline gene differ at one end; a read error may be behind it. CDR3 amino acids: CASSLLGGAWGIF. The CDR3, as DNA: TGTGCCAGCAGTTTATTGGGGGGCGCTTGGGGGATCTTT. V usage is TRBV28 and J usage is TRBJ1-1, with D possibly matching TRBD1 (6 bases). In germline, CDR1 is MDHEN, CDR2 SYDVKM. The CDR3 loop spans 13 amino acids.